The 32 T cell receptor beta chains listed next were all sequenced from one sample in a study of blood T cell repertoires in COVID-19. Clones were read by immunoSEQ multiplex PCR, and TCRdb kept only the in-frame ones, dropping some. This sample carries 150,000 to 170,000 clones, about three quarters of them seen once, and the ten largest clones take under 2%. Source material: peripheral blood. These receptors were taken from a man older than 75 with acute or convalescent COVID-19.

V is TRBV28 and J is TRBJ1-2, with D perhaps matching TRBD1 (6 bases). CDR1 and CDR2 from the germline V gene are MDHEN and SYDVKM. This CDR3 region has 15 residues. With 5 bases removed from V and 8 bases from J, the gap between germline ends came to 21 bases. CDR3 bases: TGTGCCAGCAGTCCATCCTCAGGACAGTTAAGAGGCTACACCTTC. It encodes CASSPSSGQLRGYTF.

This rearrangement joins TRBV11-3 to TRBJ2-5, with 10 positions matching TRBD2. Losses at the gene ends were 8 bases for V and 2 bases for J; bases not matched to a gene: 5. CDR3 length: 14 amino acids. The V gene's germline CDR1 is SGHNT and CDR2 YENEEA. The CDR3 region has the DNA TGTGCCAGCGGAGCGGGGGGGACACAAGAGACCCAGTACTTC. As protein: CASGAGGTQETQYF.

The chain is built from TRBV6-2 or TRBV6-3 and TRBJ2-5, with D tentatively TRBD2 (6 bases). V lost 5 bases, J lost 5 bases, and 15 bases lay in between. Germline V gene data show CDR1 as MNHEY and CDR2 as SVGEGT. The CDR3 totals 14 residues. For the CDR3, the DNA is TGTGCCAGCAGTCCGGGAGTAGCTGGGGAGACCCAGTACTTC. Translating gives CASSPGVAGETQYF.

The chain couples TRBV18 to TRBJ2-7; 11 bases map to TRBD1. Trimming took 6 bases from V and 7 from J; bases not matched to a gene: 11. The germline CDR1 and CDR2 sequences are KGHSH and LQKENI. The CDR3 length is 15 residues. Here the CDR3 DNA reads TGTGCCAGCTCGCCCACCCGGGACAGGGGGATTGAGCAGTACGTC. Translation: CASSPTRDRGIEQYV.

In its sample, this clone was seen once. The V and J genes are TRBV14 and TRBJ1-1, with TRBD1 matching over 8 bases. Germline CDR1 and CDR2: SGHDN and FVKESK. The V segment lost 4 bases and the J segment 3 bases; nucleotides outside the gene matches: 10. This CDR3 has 16 amino acids. Here the CDR3 reads CASSLRTGLVDTEAFF. CDR3 DNA sequence: TGTGCCAGCAGCCTCCGGACAGGGTTGGTGGACACTGAAGCTTTCTTT.

A word on this clone: The identical CDR3 is also encoded by other nucleotide sequences in the sample. CDR3 bases: TGTGCCAGCAGCGGACAGGGGGTTGGCACTGAAGCTTTCTTT. The encoded protein is CASSGQGVGTEAFF. V gene TRBV2 combines with J gene TRBJ1-1, with 10 bases aligning to TRBD1. CDR1 SNHLY and CDR2 FYNNEI come from the germline V gene. V was clipped by 6 bases and J by 4 bases; unmatched bases: 5. CDR3 size: 14 residues.

This clone was observed a handful of times. The chain joins TRBV27 to TRBJ2-3; 7 bases fit TRBD1. Germline values: CDR1 MNHEY, CDR2 SMNVEV (reference sequence). V trimming: 5 bases; J trimming: 1 base; junction bases outside the gene matches: 6. The CDR3 covers 15 residues. CDR3 in DNA: TGTGCCAGCAGTCTGACAGGGATCGGCACAGATACGCAGTATTTT. The encoded protein is CASSLTGIGTDTQYF.

The chain recombines TRBV11-3 with TRBJ2-3; 7 bases align to TRBD1. The CDR3 loop spans 16 amino acids. Germline V CDR1 and CDR2: SGHNT, YENEEA. Unmatched junction bases numbered 10, after V lost 5 bases and J lost 2 bases. CDR3 protein: CASSPLQGTVTDTQYF. The DNA for the CDR3 is TGTGCCAGCAGCCCTTTACAGGGGACGGTCACAGATACGCAGTATTTT.

This rearrangement joins TRBV6-5 to TRBJ1-5, with TRBD1 identical over 7 bases. J was trimmed by 0 bases and V by 5 bases; bases with no gene match: 4. Per the germline V gene, CDR1 is MNHEY and CDR2 is SVGAGI. This CDR3 is 15 amino acids long. CDR3 sequence (DNA): TGTGCCAGCAGTAGGGACAGCAATAGCAATCAGCCCCAGCATTTT. Translated, it gives CASSRDSNSNQPQHF.

This clone was seen a few times. The V call is TRBV6-5, the J call TRBJ1-1; 8 bases align to TRBD1. The germline V gene encodes CDR1 MNHEY and CDR2 SVGAGI. V lost 6 bases, J lost 8 bases, and 5 bases stayed unmatched. The CDR3 covers 12 residues. CDR3 residues: CASRSTGEEAFF. The CDR3 DNA follows: TGTGCCAGCAGGTCGACAGGGGAGGAAGCTTTCTTT.

This clone is termed medium-sized. This rearrangement joins TRBV27 to TRBJ1-3, with D perhaps TRBD1 (5 bases). The germline gives CDR1 MNHEY, CDR2 SMNVEV (reference sequence). Trimming pared 6 bases from V and 2 bases from J, leaving 11 bases between. The CDR3 consists of 14 residues. The CDR3 protein is CASRTQGTGNTIYF. The CDR3 DNA reads as TGTGCCAGCAGAACCCAGGGAACTGGAAACACCATATATTTT.

This chain links TRBV19 with TRBJ1-1; D possibly corresponds to TRBD1 (6 bases). Trimming took off 8 bases at V and 5 bases at J, with 18 bases between the two ends. CDR1 and CDR2 (germline): LNHDA, SQIVND (reference sequence). The CDR3 has 14 amino acids. The CDR3 is CASGGRGRRTEAFF. The CDR3 coding sequence is TGTGCCAGTGGGGGCAGGGGACGAAGGACTGAAGCTTTCTTT.

The DNA for the CDR3 is TGCAGTGCCAGACGAGATACGCAGTATTTT. It codes for CSARRDTQYF. The chain links TRBV20-1 to TRBJ2-3; no clear D gene. V shed 6 bases and J shed 5 bases, with 6 bases lying between them. There are 10 residues in the CDR3. Germline V gene data show CDR1 as DFQATT and CDR2 as SNEGSKA (reference sequence).

CDR3 sequence reads: CASSFRGVHEQYF. The CDR3 DNA reads TGTGCCAGCAGCTTCCGCGGGGTCCACGAGCAGTACTTC. The rearrangement links TRBV12-3 or TRBV12-4 to TRBJ2-7; D perhaps matches TRBD2 (6 bases). The CDR3 length is 13 residues. V was cut by 6 bases and J by 5 bases, with 14 bases left in between.

This sequence joins TRBV30 and TRBJ1-2, with a weak D call TRBD1 (5 bases). Germline CDR1 reads GTSNPN; CDR2 reads SVGIG (reference sequence). The CDR3 is 10 residues long. Trimming took off 4 bases at V and 5 bases at J, with 5 bases between the two ends. The CDR3 here is CAWKGYGYTF. DNA of the CDR3: TGTGCCTGGAAGGGGTATGGCTACACCTTC.

This clone came up a few times. This chain links TRBV7-9 with TRBJ1-6, with 7 nucleotides matching TRBD1. V was pared by 0 bases and J by 6 bases, with 5 bases of the junction left unmatched. Germline V gene data show CDR1 as SEHNR and CDR2 as FQNEAQ (reference sequence). This CDR3 is built from 16 residues. The CDR3 DNA reads TGTGCCAGCAGCTTAGCGCCGGGACAGACTAATTCACCCCTCCACTTT. Protein product: CASSLAPGQTNSPLHF.

This clone was observed once. V usage is TRBV24-1 and J usage is TRBJ2-6; the D is unclear. Germline V CDR1 and CDR2: KGHDR, SFDVKD. The V gene lost 4 bases and the J gene lost 0 bases, with 6 bases spanning the gap. This CDR3 region has 15 residues. CDR3 DNA: TGTGCCACCAGTGACCCTAGCTCTGGGGCCAACGTCCTGACTTTC. Translation: CATSDPSSGANVLTF.

A single count supports this clone. This sequence joins TRBV5-4 and TRBJ1-4; 7 bases align to TRBD1. V lost 4 bases to trimming and J lost 5 bases; unmatched junction nucleotides: 8. Per the germline V gene, CDR1 is SGHNT and CDR2 is YYREEE (reference sequence). This CDR3 is 15 amino acids long. The CDR3 loop reads CASSATAGGNEKLFF. The CDR3 nucleotides read TGTGCCAGCAGCGCCACGGCAGGGGGAAATGAAAAACTGTTTTTT.

The chain uses TRBV5-1 and TRBJ1-1, with TRBD1 matching 8 bases. Looked up from germline, CDR1 is SGHRS and CDR2 is YFSETQ. The CDR3 is made up of 15 amino acids. After removal of 0 bases from V and 4 bases from J, the junction contained 5 bases not matched to a gene. In DNA, the CDR3 is TGCGCCAGCAGCTTGGTCTGGCAGGGGGCCACTGAAGCTTTCTTT. This gives the protein CASSLVWQGATEAFF.

DNA of the CDR3: TGTGCCAGCAGCTTGGGACAGGGGAACACAGATACGCAGTATTTT. It is translated as CASSLGQGNTDTQYF. The chain couples TRBV5-4 to TRBJ2-3; the match to TRBD1 covers 8 bases. The CDR3 is 15 amino acids. The V segment lost 0 bases and the J segment 2 bases; nucleotides outside the gene matches: 2. CDR1 is SGHNT and CDR2 is YYREEE in the germline V gene (reference sequence). Together with reference TRBV5-4 and TRBJ2-3, the CDR3 gives the full variable domain: ETGVTQSPTHLIKTRGQQVTLRCSSQSGHNTVSWYQQALGQGPQFIFQYYREEENGRGNFPPRFSGLQFPNYSSELNVNALELDDSALYLCASSLGQGNTDTQYFGPGTRLTVL.

The gene calls are TRBV6-2 or TRBV6-3 and TRBJ1-1; 7 bases agree with TRBD1. The CDR3 has 14 residues. The germline gives CDR1 MNHEY, CDR2 SVGEGT. V shed 2 bases, J shed 5 bases, and the junction held 5 bases outside the gene matches. CDR3 amino acids: CASSYEGARTEAFF. The CDR3 region has the DNA TGTGCCAGCAGTTACGAGGGGGCTCGGACTGAAGCTTTCTTT.

This chain links TRBV2 with TRBJ2-7, with TRBD1 identical over 7 bases. Per the germline V gene, CDR1 is SNHLY and CDR2 is FYNNEI. The CDR3 is 14 residues long. V gave up 4 bases and J gave up 0 bases; unmatched junction bases: 3. The DNA for the CDR3 is TGTGCCAGCAGTGGAGGGACAGTCTCCTACGAGCAGTACTTC. Translated, it gives CASSGGTVSYEQYF.

The V call is TRBV19, the J call TRBJ1-3; TRBD1 aligns across 9 bases. The V gene's germline CDR1 is LNHDA and CDR2 SQIVND (reference sequence). The V segment lost 2 bases and the J segment 1 base; nucleotides outside the gene matches: 3. The CDR3 extends over 16 amino acids. The CDR3 DNA sequence: TGTGCCAGTAGTATAATGACAGGGGGATCTGGAAACACCATATATTTT. Residues: CASSIMTGGSGNTIYF. The whole variable domain, remainder taken from reference TRBV19 and TRBJ1-3, is DGGITQSPKYLFRKEGQNVTLSCEQNLNHDAMYWYRQDPGQGLRLIYYSQIVNDFQKGDIAEGYSVSREKKESFPLTVTSAQKNPTAFYLCASSIMTGGSGNTIYFGEGSWLTVV.

The chain joins TRBV15 to TRBJ1-1; possible D gene TRBD1, 5 bases. The CDR3 consists of 15 residues. The V end lost 0 bases, the J end lost 6 bases, and 14 bases lay between the germline ends. Germline loops: CDR1 LNHNV, CDR2 YYDKDF (reference sequence). The CDR3 protein is CATSRDLGGGSEAFF. CDR3 sequence (DNA): TGTGCCACCAGCAGAGATCTCGGGGGTGGGTCTGAAGCTTTCTTT.

The rearrangement uses TRBV10-1 and TRBJ1-5, with TRBD1 identical over 8 bases. The CDR3 consists of 13 residues. V shed 6 bases and J 7 bases; nucleotides not matched to a gene: 5. Germline values: CDR1 WNHNN, CDR2 SYGVQD (reference sequence). The CDR3 coding sequence is TGCGCCAGCAGCAACGGACAGGGCCAGCCCCAGCATTTT. It codes for CASSNGQGQPQHF.

The chain employs TRBV6-5 and TRBJ1-1; D is undetermined. CDR1 is MNHEY, CDR2 SVGAGI, per germline. The V and J ends lost 6 bases and 0 bases respectively, with 8 bases between them. The CDR3 spans 13 residues. The CDR3 DNA reads TGTGCCAGCAGACAGCTGATGAACACTGAAGCTTTCTTT. Protein product: CASRQLMNTEAFF.

The chain employs TRBV9 and TRBJ2-5; 12 nucleotides line up with TRBD2. The CDR3 loop spans 15 amino acids. Germline CDR1 SGDLS, CDR2 YYNGEE. Trimming cost V 7 bases and J 2 bases; bases outside gene matches: 6. CDR3 in amino acids: CASARTSGKQETQYF. The CDR3 bases are TGTGCCAGCGCCAGGACTAGCGGGAAGCAAGAGACCCAGTACTTC.

J is TRBJ1-4 and V is TRBV5-1, with 9 bases lining up with TRBD1. The J segment lost 2 bases and the V segment lost 1 base, leaving 6 bases of the junction unmatched. The germline V gene encodes CDR1 SGHRS and CDR2 YFSETQ. The CDR3 contains 17 residues. CDR3 region: CASSLQGQGATNEKLFF. CDR3 DNA sequence: TGCGCCAGCAGCTTGCAGGGACAGGGAGCGACTAATGAAAAACTGTTTTTT.

V is TRBV10-3 and J is TRBJ2-1; 10 bases are shared with TRBD2. The CDR3 extends over 14 amino acids. CDR1 and CDR2 from the germline V gene are ENHRY and SYGVKD. V lost 2 bases to trimming and J lost 9 bases; unmatched junction nucleotides: 4. The CDR3 sequence is CAISEVSGGLEQFF. The CDR3, as DNA: TGTGCCATCAGTGAGGTTAGCGGGGGGCTTGAGCAGTTCTTC.

The chain carries TRBV27 and TRBJ1-6, with 10 bases identical to TRBD1. The CDR3 has 15 amino acids. V lost 3 bases, J lost 10 bases, and 6 bases stayed unmatched. The germline gives CDR1 MNHEY, CDR2 SMNVEV (reference sequence). CDR3 DNA sequence: TGTGCCAGCAGTTTCCTCGGGACAGGGGTCTCACCCCTCCACTTT. Its translation: CASSFLGTGVSPLHF.

Here the CDR3 DNA reads TGTGCCAGCTCACCACCTGGCGGACAGGGGGTAAACGAGCAGTACGTC. This encodes CASSPPGGQGVNEQYV. V gene TRBV18 combines with J gene TRBJ2-7; 10 nucleotides agree with TRBD1. This CDR3 contains 16 residues. Germline V CDR1 and CDR2: KGHSH, LQKENI. V shed 0 bases, J shed 5 bases, and the junction held 7 bases outside the gene matches.

The chain employs TRBV10-2 and TRBJ2-1; 7 bases fit TRBD1. V trimming: 4 bases; J trimming: 6 bases; junction bases outside the gene matches: 0. The CDR3 is 12 amino acids. Germline CDR1 reads WSHSY; CDR2 reads SAAADI. CDR3 amino acids: CASSGDSNEQFF. As DNA, the CDR3 is TGCGCCAGCAGTGGGGACAGCAATGAGCAGTTCTTC.